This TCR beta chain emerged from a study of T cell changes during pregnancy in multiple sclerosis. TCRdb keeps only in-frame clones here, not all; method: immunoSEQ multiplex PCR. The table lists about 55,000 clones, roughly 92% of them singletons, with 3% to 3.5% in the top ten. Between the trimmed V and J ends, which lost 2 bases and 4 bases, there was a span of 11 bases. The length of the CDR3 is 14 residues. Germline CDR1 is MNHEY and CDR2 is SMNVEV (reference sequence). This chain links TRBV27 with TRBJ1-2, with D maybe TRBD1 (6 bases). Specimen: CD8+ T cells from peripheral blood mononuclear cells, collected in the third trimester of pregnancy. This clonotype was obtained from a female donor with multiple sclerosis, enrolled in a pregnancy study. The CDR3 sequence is CASSLKTGAYGYTF. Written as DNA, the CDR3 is TGTGCCAGCAGTTTAAAGACAGGCGCCTATGGCTACACCTTC.